The 19 T cell receptor beta chains listed next were all sequenced from one sample in a study of cytomegalovirus exposure and HLA in healthy donors. The PCR made use of 60 Vbeta and 13 Jbeta primers. TCRdb keeps only in-frame clones here, not all; method: immunoSEQ multiplex PCR. The sample features 60,000 or so clones, with approximately 10% in its top ten. Source material: PBMCs. Receptors were obtained from a man over 45 in good health and CMV-seropositive.

The chain joins TRBV5-4 to TRBJ2-3, with TRBD1 as a possible D gene (5 bases). Germline-derived CDR1 and CDR2 are SGHNT and YYREEE (reference sequence). This CDR3 has 14 residues. Trimming took off 1 base at V and 4 bases at J, with 10 bases between the two ends. CDR3 DNA sequence: TGTGCCAGCAGCTTGCCGGACAATGCAGATACGCAGTATTTT. This encodes CASSLPDNADTQYF. Complete variable domain (other parts from reference TRBV5-4 and TRBJ2-3): ETGVTQSPTHLIKTRGQQVTLRCSSQSGHNTVSWYQQALGQGPQFIFQYYREEENGRGNFPPRFSGLQFPNYSSELNVNALELDDSALYLCASSLPDNADTQYFGPGTRLTVL.

The rearrangement uses TRBV27 and TRBJ1-1; D uncertain. Germline assignment: CDR1 MNHEY and CDR2 SMNVEV (reference sequence). The CDR3 is 15 residues long. The V end was cut by 2 bases, the J end by 0 bases, with 10 bases between. The CDR3 spells CASSLNPRVNTEAFF. CDR3 in DNA: TGTGCCAGCAGTTTAAATCCCCGGGTGAACACTGAAGCTTTCTTT.

The chain is built from TRBV9 and TRBJ2-5; 16 nucleotides agree with TRBD2. The CDR3 totals 17 residues. Germline loops: CDR1 SGDLS, CDR2 YYNGEE. The J segment lost 5 bases and the V segment lost 3 bases, leaving 7 bases of the junction unmatched. CDR3 bases: TGTGCCAGCAGCGGAGGCCGGGGACTAGCGGGGGGGGAGACCCAGTACTTC. Residues: CASSGGRGLAGGETQYF.

The rearrangement uses TRBV28 and TRBJ1-5; 7 positions match TRBD1. Germline assignment: CDR1 MDHEN and CDR2 SYDVKM. This CDR3 has 14 residues. The J segment lost 4 bases and the V segment lost 5 bases, leaving 5 bases of the junction unmatched. The CDR3 coding sequence is TGTGCCAGCAGTGGGGGGACAGTTAATCAGCCCCAGCATTTT. It yields the protein CASSGGTVNQPQHF.

The gene calls are TRBV9 and TRBJ2-3; 7 positions match TRBD1. Germline CDR1 and CDR2: SGDLS and YYNGEE. V gave up 3 bases and J gave up 2 bases; unmatched junction bases: 15. The CDR3 consists of 18 residues. The CDR3, as DNA: TGTGCCAGCAGCGATAGCCCAGGGGGAGCCTCCCTCACAGATACGCAGTATTTT. Translation gives CASSDSPGGASLTDTQYF.

The V call is TRBV30, the J call TRBJ1-6; D may be TRBD1 (6 bases). V shed 0 bases and J shed 10 bases, with 13 bases lying between them. CDR3 length: 14 amino acids. CDR1 GTSNPN and CDR2 SVGIG come from the germline V gene (reference sequence). This CDR3 reads CAWSVETGFSPLHF. The CDR3 nucleotides are TGTGCCTGGAGTGTAGAAACAGGGTTCTCACCCCTCCACTTT.

V gene TRBV6-6 combines with J gene TRBJ1-5, with 7 bases aligning to TRBD1. CDR3 length: 14 residues. CDR1 and CDR2 from the germline V gene are MNHNY and SVGAGI (reference sequence). Trimming at V came to 7 bases and at J to 3 bases, leaving 6 bases not matched to a gene. The CDR3 protein is CASTQQGYNQPQHF. The CDR3 nucleotides are TGTGCCAGCACCCAACAGGGGTACAATCAGCCCCAGCATTTT.

The chain links TRBV5-6 to TRBJ2-7; the D gene is possibly TRBD1 (6 bases). The V end lost 0 bases, the J end lost 11 bases, and 12 bases lay between the germline ends. This CDR3 contains 12 residues. The germline gives CDR1 SGHDT, CDR2 YYEEEE. The chain's CDR3 is CASSLDREGEYF. The CDR3 DNA sequence: TGTGCCAGCAGCTTGGACAGGGAAGGGGAGTACTTC. Complete variable domain (other parts from reference TRBV5-6 and TRBJ2-7): DAGVTQSPTHLIKTRGQQVTLRCSPKSGHDTVSWYQQALGQGPQFIFQYYEEEERQRGNFPDRFSGHQFPNYSSELNVNALLLGDSALYLCASSLDREGEYFGPGTRLTVT.

The chain's CDR3 is CASRFSQGGDTEAFF. The CDR3 DNA follows: TGTGCCAGCAGGTTCTCCCAGGGAGGGGACACTGAAGCTTTCTTT. This chain joins TRBV6-5 and TRBJ1-1, with D possibly matching TRBD1 (5 bases). The V gene lost 6 bases and the J gene lost 3 bases, with 17 bases spanning the gap. This CDR3 has 15 amino acids. CDR1 is MNHEY and CDR2 is SVGAGI in the germline V gene.

The chain links TRBV6-4 to TRBJ2-7; D possibly corresponds to TRBD1 (6 bases). The CDR3 extends over 14 amino acids. Germline assignment: CDR1 MRHNA and CDR2 SNTAGT. The ends were cut back, 0 bases at V and 5 bases at J, with 11 bases in the middle. CDR3 region: CASSDSLRGNEQYF. In nucleotides, the CDR3 is TGTGCCAGCAGTGACTCTCTCAGGGGAAACGAGCAGTACTTC.

The chain joins TRBV5-1 to TRBJ2-1; D unresolved. The CDR3 is 12 residues long. Trimming stripped 0 bases from V and 6 bases from J, with 4 bases between. Per the germline V gene, CDR1 is SGHRS and CDR2 is YFSETQ. The CDR3 here is CASSLAGNEQFF. For the CDR3, the DNA is TGCGCCAGCAGCTTGGCGGGCAATGAGCAGTTCTTC.

The chain couples TRBV18 to TRBJ2-2, with TRBD1 identical over 7 bases. Trimming removed 2 bases from V and 2 bases from J; junction bases left unmatched: 2. The CDR3 sequence is 15 residues long. The germline V gene has CDR1 KGHSH and CDR2 LQKENI. DNA for the CDR3: TGTGCCAGCTCACCAGGGACAGCTAACACCGGGGAGCTGTTTTTT. It translates to CASSPGTANTGELFF.

This rearrangement joins TRBV6-6 to TRBJ2-3, with D maybe TRBD2 (5 bases). Germline CDR1 and CDR2: MNHNY and SVGAGI (reference sequence). V dropped 4 bases and J dropped 4 bases, with 15 bases sitting between them. This CDR3 is built from 15 residues. Here the CDR3 DNA reads TGTGCCAGCAGTTCCCGGGGTGCAGTCCCAGATACGCAGTATTTT. Translated: CASSSRGAVPDTQYF.

J is TRBJ1-2 and V is TRBV28; D call uncertain. The CDR3 is 12 amino acids. The germline V gene encodes CDR1 MDHEN and CDR2 SYDVKM. The ends were cut back, 3 bases at V and 5 bases at J, with 7 bases in the middle. The CDR3, as DNA: TGTGCCAGCAGTTTGTTCGGGTATGGCTACACCTTC. This gives the protein CASSLFGYGYTF.

The rearrangement links TRBV4-2 to TRBJ2-7; TRBD2 aligns across 7 bases. CDR1 is LGHNA, CDR2 YNFKEQ, per germline. The CDR3 is 19 residues long. J was trimmed by 2 bases and V by 0 bases; bases with no gene match: 16. DNA of the CDR3: TGTGCCAGCAGCCAAGAGGTTGGGGTAGCGGGTGACTTTGCCTACGAGCAGTACTTC. It yields the protein CASSQEVGVAGDFAYEQYF.

The CDR3 bases are TGCGCCAGCAGCCAGATAGGACAGGGCTATATGGACGAGCAGTACTTC. Translation: CASSQIGQGYMDEQYF. V and J are TRBV4-1 and TRBJ2-5; TRBD1 aligns across 8 bases. Matching the DNA end better, TRBJ2-7 makes the J call doubtful. CDR3 size: 16 residues. The germline CDR1 and CDR2 sequences are MGHRA and YSYEKL.

This chain links TRBV30 with TRBJ2-1, with 12 positions matching TRBD2. CDR1 and CDR2 from the germline V gene are GTSNPN and SVGIG (reference sequence). The trim removed 3 bases at V and 0 bases at J, leaving 15 bases unmatched. This CDR3 comprises 20 residues. As DNA, the CDR3 is TGTGCCTGGAGGGGCGACGGAAGACTAGCGGGGGCCAGCTCCTACAATGAGCAGTTCTTC. Its protein is CAWRGDGRLAGASSYNEQFF.

V is TRBV30 and J is TRBJ2-5; 9 nucleotides agree with TRBD1. The germline V gene has CDR1 GTSNPN and CDR2 SVGIG (reference sequence). This CDR3 region has 13 residues. The J segment lost 3 bases and the V segment lost 1 base, leaving 0 bases of the junction unmatched. The CDR3 protein is CAWSGQGEETQYF. CDR3 in DNA: TGTGCCTGGAGTGGACAGGGGGAAGAGACCCAGTACTTC. The complete variable domain, with remaining parts taken from reference TRBV30 and TRBJ2-5, reads SQTIHQWPATLVQPVGSPLSLECTVEGTSNPNLYWYRQAAGRGLQLLFYSVGIGQISSEVPQNLSASRPQDRQFILSSKKLLLSDSGFYLCAWSGQGEETQYFGPGTRLLVL.

The J gene is TRBJ2-7, the V gene TRBV6-1, with TRBD2 matching over 9 bases. Germline V gene lookup returns CDR1 MNHNS and CDR2 SASEGT. Trimming removed 2 bases from V and 2 bases from J; junction bases left unmatched: 1. The CDR3 is made up of 14 amino acids. CDR3 loop: CASSELAGPYEQYF. The CDR3 DNA reads as TGTGCCAGCAGTGAACTAGCGGGACCCTACGAGCAGTACTTC.